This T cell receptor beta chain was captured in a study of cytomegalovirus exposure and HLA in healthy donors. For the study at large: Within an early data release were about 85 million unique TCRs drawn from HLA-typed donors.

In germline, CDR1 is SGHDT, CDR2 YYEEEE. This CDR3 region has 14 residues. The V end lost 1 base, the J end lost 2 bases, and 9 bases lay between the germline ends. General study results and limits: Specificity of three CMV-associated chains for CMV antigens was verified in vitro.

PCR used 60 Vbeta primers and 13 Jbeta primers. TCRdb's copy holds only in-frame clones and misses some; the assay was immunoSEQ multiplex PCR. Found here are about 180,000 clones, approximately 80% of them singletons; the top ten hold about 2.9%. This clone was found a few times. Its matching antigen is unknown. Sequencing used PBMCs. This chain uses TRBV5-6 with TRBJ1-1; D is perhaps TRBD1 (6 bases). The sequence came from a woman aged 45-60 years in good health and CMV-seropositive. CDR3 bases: TGTGCCAGCAGCTTGCAGGGGATAAACACTGAAGCTTTCTTT. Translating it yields CASSLQGINTEAFF.